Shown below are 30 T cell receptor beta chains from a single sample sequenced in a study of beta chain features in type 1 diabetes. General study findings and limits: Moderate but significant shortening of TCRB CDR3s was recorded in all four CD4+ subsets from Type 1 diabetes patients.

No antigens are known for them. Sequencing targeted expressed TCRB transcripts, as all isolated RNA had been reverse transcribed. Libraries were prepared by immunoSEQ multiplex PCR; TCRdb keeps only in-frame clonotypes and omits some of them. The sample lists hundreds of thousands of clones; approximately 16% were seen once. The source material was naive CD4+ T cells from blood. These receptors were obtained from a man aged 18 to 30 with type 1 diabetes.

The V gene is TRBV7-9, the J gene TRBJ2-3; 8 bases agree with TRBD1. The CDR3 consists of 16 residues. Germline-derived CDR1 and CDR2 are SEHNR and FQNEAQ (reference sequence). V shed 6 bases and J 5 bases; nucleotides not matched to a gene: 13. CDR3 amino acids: CASSQAGRGHGDTQYF. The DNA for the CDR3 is TGTGCCAGCAGTCAGGCGGGCAGGGGGCATGGAGATACGCAGTATTTT.

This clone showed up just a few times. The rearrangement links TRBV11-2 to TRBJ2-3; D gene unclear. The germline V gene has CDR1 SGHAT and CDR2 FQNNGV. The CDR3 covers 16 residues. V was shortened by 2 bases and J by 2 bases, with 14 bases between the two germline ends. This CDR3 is CASSLNPSDTTDTQYF. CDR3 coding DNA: TGTGCCAGCAGCTTAAACCCAAGCGATACCACAGATACGCAGTATTTT.

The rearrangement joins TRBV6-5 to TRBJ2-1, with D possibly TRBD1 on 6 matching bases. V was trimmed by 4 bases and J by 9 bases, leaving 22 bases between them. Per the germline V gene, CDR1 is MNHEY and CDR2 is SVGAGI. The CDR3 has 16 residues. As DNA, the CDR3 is TGTGCCAGCAGTTCCCGCTACAGGGTCCGAGGTGGTGAGCAGTTCTTC. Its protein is CASSSRYRVRGGEQFF.

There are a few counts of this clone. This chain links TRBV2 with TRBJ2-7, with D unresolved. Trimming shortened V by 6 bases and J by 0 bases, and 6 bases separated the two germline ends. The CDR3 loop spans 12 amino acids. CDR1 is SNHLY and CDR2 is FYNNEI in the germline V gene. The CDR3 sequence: CASRRNSYEQYF. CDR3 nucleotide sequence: TGTGCCAGCAGGCGGAACTCCTACGAGCAGTACTTC.

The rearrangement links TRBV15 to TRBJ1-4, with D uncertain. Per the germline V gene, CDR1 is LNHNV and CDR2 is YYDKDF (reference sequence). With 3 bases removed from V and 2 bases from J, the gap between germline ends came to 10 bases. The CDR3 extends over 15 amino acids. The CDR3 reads CATSRRTSTNEKLFF. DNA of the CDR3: TGTGCCACCAGCAGGAGAACCTCCACTAATGAAAAACTGTTTTTT.

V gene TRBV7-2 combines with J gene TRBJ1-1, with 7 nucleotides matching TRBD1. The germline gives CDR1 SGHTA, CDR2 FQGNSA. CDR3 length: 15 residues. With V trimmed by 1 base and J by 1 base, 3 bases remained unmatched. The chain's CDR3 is CASSLGGQRNTEAFF. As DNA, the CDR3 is TGTGCCAGCAGCTTAGGGGGACAGAGGAACACTGAAGCTTTCTTT.

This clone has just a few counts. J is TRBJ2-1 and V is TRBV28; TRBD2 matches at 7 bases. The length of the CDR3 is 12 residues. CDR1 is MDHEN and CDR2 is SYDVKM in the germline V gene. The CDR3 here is CSISGWAGEQFF. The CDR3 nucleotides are TGTTCAATTAGCGGGTGGGCCGGTGAGCAGTTCTTC.

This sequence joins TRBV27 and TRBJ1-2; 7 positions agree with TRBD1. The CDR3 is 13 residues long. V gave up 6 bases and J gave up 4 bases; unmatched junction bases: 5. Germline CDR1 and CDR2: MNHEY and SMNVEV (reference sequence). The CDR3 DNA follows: TGTGCCAGCAGCGACAGGGCCTCCTATGGCTACACCTTC. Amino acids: CASSDRASYGYTF.

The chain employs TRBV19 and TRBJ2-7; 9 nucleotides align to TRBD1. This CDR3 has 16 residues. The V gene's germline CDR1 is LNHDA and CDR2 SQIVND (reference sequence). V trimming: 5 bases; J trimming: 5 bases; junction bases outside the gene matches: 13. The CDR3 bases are TGTGCCAGTAGTGAACCGGGACAGGGTGCATTAAACGAGCAGTACTTC. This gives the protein CASSEPGQGALNEQYF.

The CDR3 DNA reads TGTGCCAGCAGCCCAGACCGACTAGCGGGGGGCCTCAATGAGCAGTTCTTC. Amino acids: CASSPDRLAGGLNEQFF. The V and J genes are TRBV9 and TRBJ2-1, with 13 positions matching TRBD2. Germline assignment: CDR1 SGDLS and CDR2 YYNGEE. The trim removed 4 bases at V and 6 bases at J, leaving 10 bases unmatched. This CDR3 spans 17 amino acids.

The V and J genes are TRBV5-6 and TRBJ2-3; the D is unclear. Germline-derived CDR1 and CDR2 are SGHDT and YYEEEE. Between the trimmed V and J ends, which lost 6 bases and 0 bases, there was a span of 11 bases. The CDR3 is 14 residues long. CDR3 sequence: CASNFATSTDTQYF. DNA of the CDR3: TGTGCCAGCAACTTCGCTACTAGCACAGATACGCAGTATTTT.

The CDR3 bases are TGTGCCAGCAGCGTTTCGCCCCGTGGTAGCCGGAATGAGCAGTTCTTC. Translation: CASSVSPRGSRNEQFF. The V gene is TRBV9, the J gene TRBJ2-1; D remains unclear. The ends were cut back, 2 bases at V and 7 bases at J, with 19 bases in the middle. The CDR3 sequence is 16 residues long. From germline, CDR1 is SGDLS and CDR2 YYNGEE.

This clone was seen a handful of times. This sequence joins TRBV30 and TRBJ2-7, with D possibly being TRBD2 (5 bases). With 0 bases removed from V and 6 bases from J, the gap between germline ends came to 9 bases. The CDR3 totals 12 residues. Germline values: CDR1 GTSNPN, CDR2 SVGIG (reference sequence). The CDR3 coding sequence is TGTGCCTGGAGTGTACTGGGGAGCGAGCAGTACTTC. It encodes CAWSVLGSEQYF.

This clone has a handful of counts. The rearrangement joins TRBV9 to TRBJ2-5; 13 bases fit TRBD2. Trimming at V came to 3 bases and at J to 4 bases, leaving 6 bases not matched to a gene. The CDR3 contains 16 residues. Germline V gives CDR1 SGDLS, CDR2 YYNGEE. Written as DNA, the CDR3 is TGTGCCAGCAGCGCAGGAGGACTAGCGGGAGTAGAGACCCAGTACTTC. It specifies CASSAGGLAGVETQYF.

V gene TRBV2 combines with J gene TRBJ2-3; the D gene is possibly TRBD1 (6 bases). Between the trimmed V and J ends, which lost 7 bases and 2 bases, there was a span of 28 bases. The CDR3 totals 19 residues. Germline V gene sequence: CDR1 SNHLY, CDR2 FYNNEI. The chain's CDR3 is CASILRHPRGIEVTDTQYF. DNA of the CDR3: TGTGCCAGCATTCTTCGCCATCCGAGGGGGATCGAAGTCACAGATACGCAGTATTTT.

CDR3 loop: CASSQQTGDSGNIQYF. The CDR3 DNA is TGTGCCAGCAGCCAACAAACAGGGGACAGCGGAAACATTCAGTACTTC. This rearrangement joins TRBV14 to TRBJ2-4; TRBD1 aligns across 7 bases. Trimming cost V 2 bases and J 6 bases; bases outside gene matches: 10. CDR1 is SGHDN and CDR2 is FVKESK in the germline V gene. This CDR3 is 16 amino acids long. Drawing the rest from reference TRBV14 and TRBJ2-4, the complete variable domain is EAGVTQFPSHSVIEKGQTVTLRCDPISGHDNLYWYRRVMGKEIKFLLHFVKESKQDESGMPNNRFLAERTGGTYSTLKVQPAELEDSGVYFCASSQQTGDSGNIQYFGAGTRLSVL.

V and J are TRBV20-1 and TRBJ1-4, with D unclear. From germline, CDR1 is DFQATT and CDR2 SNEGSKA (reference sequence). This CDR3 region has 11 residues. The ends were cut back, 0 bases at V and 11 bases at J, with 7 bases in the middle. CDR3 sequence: CSARDWEKLFF. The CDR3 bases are TGCAGTGCTAGAGATTGGGAGAAACTGTTTTTT.

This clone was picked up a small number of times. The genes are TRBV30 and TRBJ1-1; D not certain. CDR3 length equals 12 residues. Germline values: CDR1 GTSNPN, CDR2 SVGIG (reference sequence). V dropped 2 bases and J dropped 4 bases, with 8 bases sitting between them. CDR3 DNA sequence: TGTGCCTGGAGTAGCACCTTCACTGAAGCTTTCTTT. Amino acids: CAWSSTFTEAFF.

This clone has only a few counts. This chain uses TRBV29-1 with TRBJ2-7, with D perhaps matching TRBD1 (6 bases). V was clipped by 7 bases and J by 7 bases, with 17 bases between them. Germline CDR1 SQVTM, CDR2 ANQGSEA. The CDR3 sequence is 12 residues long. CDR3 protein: CSGGQGPGEQYF. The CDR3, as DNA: TGCAGCGGGGGGCAGGGCCCTGGGGAGCAGTACTTC.

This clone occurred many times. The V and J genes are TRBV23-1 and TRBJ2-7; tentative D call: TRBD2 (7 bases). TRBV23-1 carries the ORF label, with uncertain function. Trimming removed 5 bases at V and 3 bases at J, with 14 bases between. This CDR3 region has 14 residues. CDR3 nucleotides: TGCGCCAGCAGTGGTCAAAGGGGGGGCTACGAGCAGTACTTC. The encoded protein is CASSGQRGGYEQYF.

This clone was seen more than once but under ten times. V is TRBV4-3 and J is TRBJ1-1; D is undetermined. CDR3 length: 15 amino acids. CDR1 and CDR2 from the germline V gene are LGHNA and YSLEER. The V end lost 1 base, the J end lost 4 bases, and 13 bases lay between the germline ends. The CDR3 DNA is TGCGCCAGCAGCCAAGTCTACGGGGATGGCACTGAAGCTTTCTTT. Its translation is CASSQVYGDGTEAFF.

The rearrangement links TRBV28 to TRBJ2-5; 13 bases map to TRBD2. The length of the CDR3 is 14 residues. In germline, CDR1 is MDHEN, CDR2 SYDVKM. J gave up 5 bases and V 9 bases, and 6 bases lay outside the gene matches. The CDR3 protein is CASQLAGGRETQYF. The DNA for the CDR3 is TGTGCCAGTCAACTAGCGGGAGGGCGGGAGACCCAGTACTTC.

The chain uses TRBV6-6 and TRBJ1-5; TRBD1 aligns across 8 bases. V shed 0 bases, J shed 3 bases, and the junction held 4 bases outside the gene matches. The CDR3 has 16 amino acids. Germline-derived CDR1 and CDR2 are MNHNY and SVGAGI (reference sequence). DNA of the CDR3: TGTGCCAGCAGTTACTCACCGGGACAGGTCAATCAGCCCCAGCATTTT. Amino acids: CASSYSPGQVNQPQHF.

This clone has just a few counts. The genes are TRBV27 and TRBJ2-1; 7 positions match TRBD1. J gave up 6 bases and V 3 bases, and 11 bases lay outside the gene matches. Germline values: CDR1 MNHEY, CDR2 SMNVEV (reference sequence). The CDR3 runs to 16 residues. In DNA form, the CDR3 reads TGTGCCAGCAGTTTTCGGGCCGGGACAGTCCCCAATGAGCAGTTCTTC. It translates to CASSFRAGTVPNEQFF.

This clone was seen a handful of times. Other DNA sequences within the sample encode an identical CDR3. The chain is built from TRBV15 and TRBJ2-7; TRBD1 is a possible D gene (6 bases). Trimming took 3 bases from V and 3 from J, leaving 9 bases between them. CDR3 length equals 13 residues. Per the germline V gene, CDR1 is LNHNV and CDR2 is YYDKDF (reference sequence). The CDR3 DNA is TGTGCCACCAGCAGGGACAGCCGCTACGAGCAGTACTTC. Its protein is CATSRDSRYEQYF.

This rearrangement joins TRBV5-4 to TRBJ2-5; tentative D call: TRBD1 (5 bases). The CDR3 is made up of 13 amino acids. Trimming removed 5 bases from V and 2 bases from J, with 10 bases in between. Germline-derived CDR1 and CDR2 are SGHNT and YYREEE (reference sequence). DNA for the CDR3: TGTGCCAGCAGTGCGACAGTACAAGAGACCCAGTACTTC. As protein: CASSATVQETQYF.

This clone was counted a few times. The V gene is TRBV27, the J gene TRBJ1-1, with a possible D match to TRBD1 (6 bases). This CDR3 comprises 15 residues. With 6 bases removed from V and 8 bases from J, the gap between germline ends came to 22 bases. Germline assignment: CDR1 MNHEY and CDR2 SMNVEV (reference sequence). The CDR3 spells CASSALGRGSPEAFF. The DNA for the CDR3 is TGTGCCAGCAGCGCCCTAGGGAGGGGGTCTCCAGAAGCTTTCTTT.

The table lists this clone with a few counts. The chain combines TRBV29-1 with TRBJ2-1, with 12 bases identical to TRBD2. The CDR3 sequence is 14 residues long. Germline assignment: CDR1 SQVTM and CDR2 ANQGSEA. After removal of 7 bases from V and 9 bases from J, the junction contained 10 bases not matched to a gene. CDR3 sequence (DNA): TGCAGCGACCTCCTAGCGGGAGGGCCGGGTGAGCAGTTCTTC. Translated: CSDLLAGGPGEQFF.

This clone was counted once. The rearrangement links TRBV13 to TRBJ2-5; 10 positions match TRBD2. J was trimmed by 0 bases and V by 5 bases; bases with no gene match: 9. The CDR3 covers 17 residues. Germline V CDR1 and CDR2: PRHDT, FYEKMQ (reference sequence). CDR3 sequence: CASSRIAGGGYQETQYF. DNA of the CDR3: TGTGCCAGCAGCCGCATAGCGGGGGGCGGGTACCAAGAGACCCAGTACTTC.

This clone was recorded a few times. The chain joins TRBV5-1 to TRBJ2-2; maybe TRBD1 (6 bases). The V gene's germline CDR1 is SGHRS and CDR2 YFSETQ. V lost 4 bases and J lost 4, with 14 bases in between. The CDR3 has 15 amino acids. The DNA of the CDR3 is TGCGCCAGCAGCGCATACACAGGGAGCACCGGGGAGCTGTTTTTT. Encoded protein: CASSAYTGSTGELFF.